These 2 T cell receptor beta chains originate from one sample sequenced in a study of blood T cell repertoires in COVID-19. The repertoire was sequenced with immunoSEQ multiplex PCR; TCRdb's copy has only in-frame clones and lacks some. This sample has about 26,000 clones, with around 91% found just once. Sequencing was done on a sample of peripheral blood. The receptors shown here come from a woman aged 55-69 years with active COVID-19.

V usage is TRBV4-2 and J usage is TRBJ2-1; possible D gene TRBD2, 6 bases. Germline-derived CDR1 and CDR2 are LGHNA and YNFKEQ. This CDR3 spans 15 amino acids. V dropped 2 bases and J dropped 6 bases, with 14 bases sitting between them. The CDR3 bases are TGTGCCAGCAGCCAATCAGGGACTCCTACCAATGAGCAGTTCTTC. The encoded protein is CASSQSGTPTNEQFF.

V is TRBV6-5 and J is TRBJ1-2; 7 bases are shared with TRBD1. Germline V lookup: CDR1 MNHEY, CDR2 SVGAGI. The junction had 4 bases not matched to a gene; V was cut back by 5 bases and J by 7 bases. The CDR3 totals 12 residues. The CDR3 nucleotides read TGTGCCAGCAGTCTCACAGGGGTTGGCTACACCTTC. Protein sequence: CASSLTGVGYTF.